This is a list of T cell receptor beta chains from one sample in a study of Graves' ophthalmopathy and Graves' hyperthyroidism. TCRdb analysed the multiplex PCR reads with MiXCR anew, one entry per CDR3 protein. The table shows fewer than 250,000 distinct CDR3 sequences, with 25% to 30% occurring only once. Sequencing input: peripheral blood. These receptors came from a man between 50 and 59 years old with Graves' ophthalmopathy. Each CDR3 is given with its conserved first and last residue. A D gene is named only where the DNA matches it firmly. The listing skips clone size in some rows; elsewhere it reads once, few, many or a size class.

J | V | size | D | DNA | CDR3
TRBJ2-7 | TRBV6-5 | many | . | TGTGCCAGCACCGGAACCTCCTACGAGCAGTACTTC | CASTGTSYEQYF
TRBJ2-7 | TRBV20-1 | many | TRBD2 | TGCAGCCCGCTCTTGGGGCTAGCGGGAGCCAAGCAGTACTTC | CSPLLGLAGAKQYF
TRBJ2-3 | TRBV6-1 | . | . | TGTGCCAGCAGTGAATCTCAAGGAAACGCAGATACGCAGTATTTT | CASSESQGNADTQYF
TRBJ2-7 | TRBV6-5 | many | TRBD1 | TGTGCCAGCAGCGGGGGACAGGGGTCCTACGAGCAGTACTTC | CASSGGQGSYEQYF
TRBJ2-2 | TRBV11-2 | many | TRBD2 | TGTGCCAGCAGCCCCTGGGAACTAGCGGGAGACACCGGGGAGCTGTTTTTT | CASSPWELAGDTGELFF
TRBJ2-7 | TRBV19 | . | TRBD1 | TGTGCCAGTAGTCCTCAGGGGGCGCGATACGAGCAGTACTTC | CASSPQGARYEQYF
TRBJ2-5 | TRBV28 | many | . | TGTGCCAGCAGTCCAAGGATAGGGATCGGACAAGAGACCCAGTACTTC | CASSPRIGIGQETQYF
TRBJ2-5 | TRBV20-1 | many | . | TGCAGTGCTAGTGCCTTTCCGACCCTAGAGCGCCAAGAGACCCAGTACTTC | CSASAFPTLERQETQYF
TRBJ2-7 | TRBV6-2/TRBV6-3 | many | . | TGTGCCAGCAACCGCCCTGGGACCCCAGACCCCTACGAGCAGTACTTC | CASNRPGTPDPYEQYF
TRBJ1-5 | TRBV27 | many | TRBD1 | TGTGCCAGCAGTTTAGCCGCAGGGGGCGGTCAGCCCCAGCATTTT | CASSLAAGGGQPQHF
TRBJ2-5 | TRBV7-3 | many | . | TGTGCCAGCAGCTTAACGCCCGGCCAAGAGACCCAGTACTTC | CASSLTPGQETQYF
TRBJ1-2 | TRBV6-5 | . | TRBD1 | TGTGCCAGCAGTACCGACAGGGTGGATGGCTACACCTTC | CASSTDRVDGYTF
TRBJ2-2 | TRBV28 | many | . | TGTGCCATACTGGACCTTCAGAACACCGGGGAGCTGTTTTTT | CAILDLQNTGELFF
TRBJ2-7 | TRBV30 | many | TRBD2 | TGTGCCTGGAGTGTACGCGGGGGGCAGTACTTC | CAWSVRGGQYF
TRBJ1-1 | TRBV12-3/TRBV12-4 | many | . | TGTGCCAGCAGTTTACAGGGTACTGAAGCTTTCTTT | CASSLQGTEAFF
TRBJ2-7 | TRBV30 | . | . | TGTGCCTGGAGTGAGCTTAGCGAGCAGTACTTC | CAWSELSEQYF
TRBJ1-1 | TRBV7-2 | . | TRBD1 | TGTGCCAGCACCAAGCAGGGGGGCTCGAACACTGAAGCTTTCTTT | CASTKQGGSNTEAFF
TRBJ2-7 | TRBV29-1 | many | TRBD1 | TGCAGCGTTGAGCGCCGGGACAGGAGGAGCTACGAGCAGTACTTC | CSVERRDRRSYEQYF
TRBJ2-5 | TRBV7-7 | many | . | TGCGCCAGCAGCTTAGCAGGGGCAGGCGAGACCCAGTACTTC | CASSLAGAGETQYF
TRBJ2-5 | TRBV12-3/TRBV12-4 | many | . | TGTGCCAGCGGGACCGAAAGAGAGACCCAGTACTTC | CASGTERETQYF
TRBJ2-7 | TRBV3-1 | many | . | TGTGCCAGCAGACACAAACCGGGCGAGACCTACGAGCAGTACTTC | CASRHKPGETYEQYF
TRBJ2-7 | TRBV5-5 | many | . | TGTGCCAGCAGCTGGGAGACAGGAATGAATTACGAGCAGTACTTC | CASSWETGMNYEQYF
TRBJ2-6 | TRBV12-3/TRBV12-4 | many | . | TGTGCCAGCAGACGCAGACCCGGGGGCTCTGGGGCCAACGTCCTGACTTTC | CASRRRPGGSGANVLTF
TRBJ2-1 | TRBV6-2/TRBV6-3 | many | . | TGTGCCAGCAGTGACCCCACCGGGAAAGACAACGAGCAGTTCTTC | CASSDPTGKDNEQFF